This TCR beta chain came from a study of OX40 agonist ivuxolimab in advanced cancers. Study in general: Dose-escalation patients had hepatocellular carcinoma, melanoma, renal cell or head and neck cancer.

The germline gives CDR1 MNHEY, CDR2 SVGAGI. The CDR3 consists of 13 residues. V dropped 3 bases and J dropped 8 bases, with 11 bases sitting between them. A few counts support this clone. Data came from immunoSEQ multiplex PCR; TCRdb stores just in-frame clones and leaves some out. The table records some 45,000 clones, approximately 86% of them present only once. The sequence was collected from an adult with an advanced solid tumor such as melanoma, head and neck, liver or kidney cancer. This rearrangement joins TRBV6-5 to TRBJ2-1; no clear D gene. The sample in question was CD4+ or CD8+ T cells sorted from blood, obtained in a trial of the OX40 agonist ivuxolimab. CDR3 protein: CASSYSGWDEQFF. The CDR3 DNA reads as TGTGCCAGCAGTTATTCTGGTTGGGATGAGCAGTTCTTC.